These 2 T cell receptor beta chains share one sample of origin, sequenced in a study of Graves' ophthalmopathy and Graves' hyperthyroidism. The study amplified TCR beta CDR3 regions using RNA transcripts. The authors performed first-round RT-PCR with HTBI primers and then a second-round multiplex PCR. MiXCR, applied by TCRdb to the multiplex PCR reads, yields one record per CDR3 protein. The sample has 300,000 to 450,000 distinct CDR3 sequences, about 18% seen once; the top ten hold 2% to 3%. The sequencing sample was made of peripheral blood. The receptors here all came from an adult woman with stable Graves' hyperthyroidism.

This clonotype has just a few counts. The chain joins TRBV6-1 to TRBJ1-6, with D perhaps TRBD1 (6 bases). The CDR3 consists of 14 residues. V shed 6 bases and J shed 0 bases, with 6 bases lying between them. Germline loops: CDR1 MNHNS, CDR2 SASEGT. The CDR3 reads CASRDSSYNSPLHF. The DNA of the CDR3 is TGTGCCAGCAGGGACAGCTCCTATAATTCACCCCTCCACTTT.

This clonotype appeared many times. The chain couples TRBV27 to TRBJ1-1, with no clear D. Trimming removed 0 bases at V and 4 bases at J, with 12 bases between. The CDR3 loop spans 15 amino acids. Germline V gene sequence: CDR1 MNHEY, CDR2 SMNVEV (reference sequence). The CDR3 here is CASSLSVGLGTEAFF. For the CDR3, the DNA is TGTGCCAGCAGTTTATCGGTGGGCCTAGGCACTGAAGCTTTCTTT.